This passage covers 14 T cell receptor beta chains from one sample sequenced in a study of blood T cell repertoires in COVID-19. The data were produced by immunoSEQ multiplex PCR, yet TCRdb's version contains in-frame clones alone and is incomplete. The table has tens of thousands of clones, 86% seen once. Sequencing was carried out using peripheral blood. These receptors were obtained from a man in his forties or fifties with active COVID-19.

Only a few counts were recorded for this clone. The chain joins TRBV7-6 to TRBJ2-7; 10 bases agree with TRBD1. Per the germline V gene, CDR1 is SGHVS and CDR2 is FNYEAQ. V shed 8 bases and J 4 bases; nucleotides not matched to a gene: 8. The CDR3 spans 14 residues. The DNA of the CDR3 is TGTGCCAGCGGTCAGGGGGACAGGGGTTACGAGCAGTACTTC. Its translation: CASGQGDRGYEQYF.

On this clone: This sample also contains other DNA sequences that code for the same CDR3. This chain uses TRBV5-1 with TRBJ1-4; 7 positions agree with TRBD1. The V gene's germline CDR1 is SGHRS and CDR2 YFSETQ. The trim removed 4 bases at V and 0 bases at J, leaving 3 bases unmatched. This CDR3 has 15 amino acids. CDR3 DNA sequence: TGCGCCAGCAGCCCGCAGGGGGCAACTAATGAAAAACTGTTTTTT. Translation: CASSPQGATNEKLFF.

This clone appeared a few times. V is TRBV4-1 and J is TRBJ1-2; a weak D match, TRBD1 (6 bases). Trimming removed 1 base from V and 4 bases from J, with 16 bases in between. Germline CDR1 reads MGHRA; CDR2 reads YSYEKL. The CDR3 spans 16 residues. In DNA, the CDR3 is TGCGCCAGCAGCCAAGGGGGTGGGGGCTGGGGCTATGGCTACACCTTC. Amino acid sequence: CASSQGGGGWGYGYTF.

This clone was seen just once. The chain carries TRBV7-9 and TRBJ1-1, with 10 bases fitting TRBD1. CDR3 length: 16 amino acids. Germline lookup yields CDR1 SEHNR and CDR2 FQNEAQ (reference sequence). Trimming took 5 bases from V and 5 from J; bases not matched to a gene: 11. CDR3 region: CASSHRQGAIGTEAFF. CDR3 DNA: TGTGCCAGCAGCCACCGACAGGGGGCGATTGGAACTGAAGCTTTCTTT.

The rearrangement links TRBV28 to TRBJ2-5; D call uncertain. V lost 6 bases to trimming and J lost 0 bases, with 11 bases between them. The CDR3 is made up of 14 amino acids. In germline, CDR1 is MDHEN, CDR2 SYDVKM. CDR3 loop: CASRLTPNQETQYF. CDR3 nucleotides: TGTGCCAGCAGACTTACCCCGAACCAAGAGACCCAGTACTTC.

The V call is TRBV6-1, the J call TRBJ1-4, with D possibly being TRBD1 (6 bases). CDR1 is MNHNS and CDR2 is SASEGT in the germline V gene. V was shortened by 2 bases and J by 1 base, with 14 bases between the two germline ends. The CDR3 runs 17 residues. The CDR3 nucleotides read TGTGCCAGCAGTGAATTGAGGGGGAGAGGAACTAATGAAAAACTGTTTTTT. Its protein product is CASSELRGRGTNEKLFF.

The chain uses TRBV5-6 and TRBJ2-1; 13 bases agree with TRBD2. V shed 3 bases and J 9 bases; nucleotides not matched to a gene: 6. This CDR3 comprises 15 residues. CDR1 and CDR2 (germline): SGHDT, YYEEEE. The CDR3 DNA reads as TGTGCCAGCAGCTCGACTAGCGGGGGGCCTGGTGAGCAGTTCTTC. Residues: CASSSTSGGPGEQFF.

V gene TRBV5-1 combines with J gene TRBJ1-1, with 7 bases identical to TRBD1. Germline CDR1 SGHRS, CDR2 YFSETQ. The CDR3 runs 15 residues. The ends lost 0 bases at V and 6 bases at J; junction bases unmatched: 8. The CDR3 is CASSLEGGGQAEAFF. The CDR3 bases are TGCGCCAGCAGCTTGGAAGGAGGTGGACAGGCTGAAGCTTTCTTT.

CDR3 coding DNA: TGTGCCAGTAGAGGGGCAGGGCAGGGTCGCACTAACTATGGCTACACCTTC. Amino acids: CASRGAGQGRTNYGYTF. The V gene is TRBV19, the J gene TRBJ1-2; D is perhaps TRBD1 (5 bases). The CDR3 length is 17 residues. Germline values: CDR1 LNHDA, CDR2 SQIVND (reference sequence). V was pared by 6 bases and J by 0 bases, with 20 bases between.

The rearrangement joins TRBV19 to TRBJ2-7; 8 nucleotides line up with TRBD1. Per the germline V gene, CDR1 is LNHDA and CDR2 is SQIVND (reference sequence). The J segment lost 6 bases and the V segment lost 3 bases, leaving 7 bases of the junction unmatched. CDR3 length equals 14 residues. The CDR3 DNA follows: TGTGCCAGTAGTATTACAGGGGGAGCGGGCGAGCAGTACTTC. Translation: CASSITGGAGEQYF.

The chain uses TRBV27 and TRBJ2-7; D perhaps matches TRBD2 (5 bases). The CDR3 has 13 amino acids. The V end lost 6 bases, the J end lost 5 bases, and 14 bases lay between the germline ends. Germline V gives CDR1 MNHEY, CDR2 SMNVEV (reference sequence). The CDR3 DNA is TGTGCCAGCAGCCCTACTAGGTTGAACGAGCAGTACTTC. Its protein product is CASSPTRLNEQYF.

This chain uses TRBV18 with TRBJ1-1; D is uncertain. CDR3 size: 13 residues. The ends were cut back, 3 bases at V and 1 base at J, with 6 bases in the middle. Germline CDR1 reads KGHSH; CDR2 reads LQKENI. The CDR3 sequence: CASSPERNTEAFF. For the CDR3, the DNA is TGTGCCAGCTCACCGGAGCGGAACACTGAAGCTTTCTTT.

The rearrangement joins TRBV3-1 (or the pseudogene TRBV3-2) to TRBJ1-6; 7 bases align to TRBD1. The germline CDR1 and CDR2 sequences are LGHDT and YNNKEL (reference sequence). The ends lost 7 bases at V and 9 bases at J; junction bases unmatched: 9. CDR3 size: 14 residues. The CDR3 bases are TGTGCCAGCAACAGCAGAGGGGGCAGTTCACCCCTCCACTTT. This translates into CASNSRGGSSPLHF.

The J gene is TRBJ1-1, the V gene TRBV7-6; possibly TRBD1 for D (5 bases). Trimming removed 4 bases at V and 7 bases at J, with 13 bases between. The CDR3 covers 13 residues. Germline CDR1 and CDR2: SGHVS and FNYEAQ. CDR3 DNA sequence: TGTGCCAGCAGCTCCCCCGGTAGGGGTGAAGCTTTCTTT. Protein: CASSSPGRGEAFF.